Included here is one T cell receptor beta chain sequence, with context. Its cognate antigen is unknown. The length of the CDR3 is 11 residues. Germline V gene lookup returns CDR1 KGHSH and CDR2 LQKENI. The V end was cut by 3 bases, the J end by 6 bases, with 6 bases between. Purified naive CD4+ T cells were depleted of CD25+ Tregs. Whole-study findings and limits: In terms of TCR gene usage, tumor memory CD4+ T cells clustered together with blood and lymph node memory CD4+ cells, as well as with lymph node naive CD4+ cells. Tumor-infiltrating Treg TCR alpha and beta sequences overlapped most with tumor naive CD4+ T cells, then blood naive.

Via MiXCR, TCRdb re-called the 5' RACE reads, giving one row per CDR3 protein. The sample comprises some 54,000 distinct CDR3 sequences, roughly 15% of which are singletons, and 2% to 2.5% rests with the top ten. This sequence joins TRBV18 and TRBJ2-7, with D uncertain. The sequence came from a female donor with breast cancer. Specimen: naive CD4+ T cells sorted from blood. Subset described: naive CD4+ T cells, CD4+CD45RA+CD25-. CDR3 sequence: CASSPATEQYF. CDR3 nucleotide sequence: TGTGCCAGCTCACCGGCTACCGAGCAGTACTTC.